This TCR beta chain was captured by sequencing in a study of OX40 agonist ivuxolimab in advanced cancers. Turning to the study itself: Those treated in dose escalation had hepatocellular carcinoma, melanoma, renal cell cancer or head and neck cancer. Three partial responders included one hepatocellular carcinoma patient and two cutaneous melanoma patients.

The study's findings and limits: Some nonresponders also had low normalized T-cell clonal expansion. Blood T cells, both CD4+ and CD8+, expanded clonally by week 6 at 0.1 to 3.0 mg/kg.

This table comes from immunoSEQ multiplex PCR, and its TCRdb copy is limited to in-frame clones, with some not included. The table records roughly 80,000 clones, around 85% of them present only once. As concerns this clone: Its antigen remains unidentified.

The sample here was CD4+ or CD8+ T cells sorted from blood, taken in a trial of the OX40 agonist ivuxolimab. The clonotype originates from an adult with an advanced solid tumor such as melanoma, head and neck, liver or kidney cancer.

CDR3 coding DNA: TGTCCTAACCGGGACAGGATCCCGTTGGACAAAAACATTCAGTACTTC. Protein product: CPNRDRIPLDKNIQYF. The chain carries TRBV28 and TRBJ2-4; 8 bases agree with TRBD1. This CDR3 comprises 16 residues. From germline, CDR1 is MDHEN and CDR2 SYDVKM.